This T cell receptor beta chain was observed in a study of regulatory T cells in long-lasting Graves disease. The sample's time point: newly diagnosed GD, antithyroid drugs for less than 3 months. PBMC-extracted RNA yielded the TCR library. V lost 5 bases to trimming and J lost 5 bases, with 11 bases between them. Germline V lookup: CDR1 KGHDR, CDR2 SFDVKD. The CDR3 contains 13 residues. Researchers made TCR beta libraries by using iRepertoire HTBI primers and running Arm-PCR on CDR3 regions. TCRdb independently ran MiXCR on the multiplex PCR reads; one entry per CDR3 protein. The table shows 300,000 to 450,000 distinct CDR3 sequences, with roughly a sixth occurring only once. The table lists this clonotype with many counts.

The source is a female donor with Graves disease. The V call is TRBV24-1, the J call TRBJ1-1; a possible D gene is TRBD1 (5 bases). Source: peripheral blood mononuclear cells (PBMCs), taken at new diagnosis, from a patient treated with antithyroid drugs. CDR3 coding DNA: TGTGCCACCAGTGCCCGGGACGTTACTGAAGCTTTCTTT. Residues: CATSARDVTEAFF.